These T cell receptor beta chains were read from a single sample in a study of breast tumors, draining lymph nodes, adjacent tissues. TCRdb analysed the multiplex PCR reads with MiXCR anew, one entry per CDR3 protein. The table records 150,000 to 200,000 distinct CDR3 sequences, approximately 33% of them present only once. The sample comprised axillary lymph node tissue. The source of these receptors is a female donor with breast cancer. Some clones in this sample may be carry-over from other donors' samples. The CDR3 runs from the conserved cysteine through the conserved F or W. A D gene is named only where the DNA matches it firmly. Size is stated for part of the rows, as once, few or many counts, or as a class when the clone is expanded.

cdr3_nt	cdr3_aa	d_call	clone_size	v_call	j_call
TGTGCCAGCAGCTCAACCGTAGGGCCGAATGAAAAACTGTTTTTT	CASSSTVGPNEKLFF	-	-	TRBV7-9	TRBJ1-4
TGCACCAGCAGCTGGGATGGGGGATCGACTAATGAAAAACTGTTTTTT	CTSSWDGGSTNEKLFF	-	-	TRBV5-1	TRBJ1-4
TGTGCCAGCGGACGGACAGCAAGCTATGGCTACACCTTC	CASGRTASYGYTF	-	many	TRBV6-5	TRBJ1-2
TGCGCCAGCAGCTTGGGCCAGCCCCAAGAGACCCAGTACTTC	CASSLGQPQETQYF	-	many	TRBV5-1	TRBJ2-5
TGTGCCAGCAGCTTAGGAATGGGGTGGGAGACCCAGTACTTC	CASSLGMGWETQYF	-	once	TRBV7-9	TRBJ2-5
TGTGCCAGTAGTGTGTCGATGAACACTGAAGCTTTCTTT	CASSVSMNTEAFF	-	-	TRBV19	TRBJ1-1
TGTGCCAGCAGTGATCGCTACGGACAGACCTATGGCTACACCTTC	CASSDRYGQTYGYTF	-	many	TRBV2	TRBJ1-2
TGTGCCAGCAGCTGGGGACAGATGAACACTGAAGCTTTCTTT	CASSWGQMNTEAFF	TRBD1	-	TRBV11-2	TRBJ1-1
TGCAGTGCTAGGGGGAGGGGCACAGATACGCAGTATTTT	CSARGRGTDTQYF	TRBD2	many	TRBV20-1	TRBJ2-3
TGTGCCAGCAGTTTAGCGCGGTGGGGTTGGGAGACCCAGTACTTC	CASSLARWGWETQYF	-	many	TRBV12-3/TRBV12-4	TRBJ2-5
TGTGCCAGCTCACCACAGACAGGGGCCAATTCACCCCTCCACTTT	CASSPQTGANSPLHF	TRBD1	many	TRBV18	TRBJ1-6
TGTGCCAGTAGTATTCAAGGGGCTCAAGAGACCCAGTACTTC	CASSIQGAQETQYF	-	many	TRBV19	TRBJ2-5
TGCGCCAGCAGTGTCGGCGGAGAGCAGTTCTTC	CASSVGGEQFF	-	-	TRBV10-1	TRBJ2-1
TGCGCCAGCAGTGGGTACAGGGACAGCTATGGCTACACCTTC	CASSGYRDSYGYTF	TRBD1	-	TRBV10-2	TRBJ1-2
TGTGCCAGCAGCTTATTGCCAGCGGGGGGTCACACCGGGGAGCTGTTTTTT	CASSLLPAGGHTGELFF	TRBD2	many	TRBV11-2	TRBJ2-2
TGTGCCAGCAGACGAGACAGGGGGCGGCAGACCCAGTACTTC	CASRRDRGRQTQYF	TRBD1	many	TRBV28	TRBJ2-5
TGTGCCAGCAGCTTAGGTCGAGAAACCGGGGAGCTGTTTTTT	CASSLGRETGELFF	-	many	TRBV7-9	TRBJ2-2
TGTGCCAGCAGTGCTCCGGGACAGGGGTACAATGAGCAGTTCTTC	CASSAPGQGYNEQFF	TRBD1	few	TRBV28	TRBJ2-1
TGTGCCAGCAGCTTAGCGGGAGATGCGCAGTATTTT	CASSLAGDAQYF	-	-	TRBV7-6	TRBJ2-3
TGTGCCAGCAGCGTAGAATATGGCTACACCTTC	CASSVEYGYTF	-	once	TRBV9	TRBJ1-2
TGTGCCAGCTCACCTACGGATGGGCCTTCACCCCTCCACTTT	CASSPTDGPSPLHF	-	many	TRBV18	TRBJ1-6
TGCAGTGCTACCAGCGGGAGGAGTAGCGGTAATGAAAAACTGTTTTTT	CSATSGRSSGNEKLFF	-	-	TRBV20-1	TRBJ1-4
TGCAGTGCTCGGAGGAATTCCTACGAGCAGTACTTC	CSARRNSYEQYF	-	many	TRBV20-1	TRBJ2-7
TGCGCCAGCAGCCAAGAGTGGACAGGCACAGATACGCAGTATTTT	CASSQEWTGTDTQYF	-	many	TRBV4-1	TRBJ2-3
TGCGCCAGCAGCTTCCTCCCGGGTCAAGACACCCAGTACTTC	CASSFLPGQDTQYF	-	-	TRBV5-1	TRBJ2-5
TGCAGCGTCATAGGACGGGTAGACACTGAAGCTTTCTTT	CSVIGRVDTEAFF	-	few	TRBV29-1	TRBJ1-1
TGCAGTGCTAGAGATACCGGGGGCTACGAGCAGTACTTC	CSARDTGGYEQYF	-	many	TRBV20-1	TRBJ2-7